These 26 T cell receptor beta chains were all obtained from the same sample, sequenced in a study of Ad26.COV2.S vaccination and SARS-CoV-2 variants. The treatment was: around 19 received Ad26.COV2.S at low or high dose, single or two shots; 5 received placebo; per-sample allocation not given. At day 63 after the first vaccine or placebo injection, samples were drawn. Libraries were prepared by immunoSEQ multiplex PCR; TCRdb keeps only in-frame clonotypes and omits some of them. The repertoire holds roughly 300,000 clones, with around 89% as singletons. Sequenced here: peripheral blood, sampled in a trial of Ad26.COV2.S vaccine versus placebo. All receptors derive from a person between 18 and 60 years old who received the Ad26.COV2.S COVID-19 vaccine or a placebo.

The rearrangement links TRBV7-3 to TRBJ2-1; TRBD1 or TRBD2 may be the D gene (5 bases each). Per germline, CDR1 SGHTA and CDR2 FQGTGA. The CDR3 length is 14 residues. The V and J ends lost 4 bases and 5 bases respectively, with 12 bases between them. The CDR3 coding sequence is TGTGCCAGCAGCTGGGGGAACGGCAACAATGAGCAGTTCTTC. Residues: CASSWGNGNNEQFF.

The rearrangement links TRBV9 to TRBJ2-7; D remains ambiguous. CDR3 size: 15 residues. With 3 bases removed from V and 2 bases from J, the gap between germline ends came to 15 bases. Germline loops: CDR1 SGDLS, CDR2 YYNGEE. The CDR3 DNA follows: TGTGCCAGCAGCGCAGGCCCCGGGCAGACCTACGAGCAGTACTTC. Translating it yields CASSAGPGQTYEQYF.

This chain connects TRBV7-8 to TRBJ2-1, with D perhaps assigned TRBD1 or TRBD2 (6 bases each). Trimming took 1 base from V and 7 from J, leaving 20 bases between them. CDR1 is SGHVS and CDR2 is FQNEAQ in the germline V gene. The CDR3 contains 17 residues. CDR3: CASSLGGASRRVNEQFF. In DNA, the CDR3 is TGTGCCAGCAGCTTAGGGGGGGCTAGCCGGAGGGTGAATGAGCAGTTCTTC.

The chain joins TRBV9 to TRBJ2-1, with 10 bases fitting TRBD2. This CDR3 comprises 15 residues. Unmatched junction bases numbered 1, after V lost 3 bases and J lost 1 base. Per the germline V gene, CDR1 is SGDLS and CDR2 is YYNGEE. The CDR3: CASSELAGSYNEQFF. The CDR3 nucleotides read TGTGCCAGCAGCGAACTAGCGGGGTCCTACAATGAGCAGTTCTTC.

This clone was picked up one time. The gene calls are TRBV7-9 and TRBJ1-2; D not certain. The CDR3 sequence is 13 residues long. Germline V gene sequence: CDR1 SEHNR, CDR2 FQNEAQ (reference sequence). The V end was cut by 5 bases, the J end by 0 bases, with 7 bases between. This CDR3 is CASSPTPNYGYTF. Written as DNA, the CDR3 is TGTGCCAGCAGCCCGACACCTAACTATGGCTACACCTTC.

The CDR3 DNA reads TGTGCCAGTAGTGAGCTCGTAACCGGGGAGCTGTTTTTT. Translating it yields CASSELVTGELFF. The rearrangement joins TRBV19 to TRBJ2-2; no clear D gene. Trimming took 5 bases from V and 5 from J, leaving 9 bases between them. The CDR3 sequence is 13 residues long. Looked up from germline, CDR1 is LNHDA and CDR2 is SQIVND (reference sequence).

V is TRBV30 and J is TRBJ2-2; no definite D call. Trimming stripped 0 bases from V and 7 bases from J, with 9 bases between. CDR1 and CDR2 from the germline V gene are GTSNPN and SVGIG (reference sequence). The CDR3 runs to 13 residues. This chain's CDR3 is CAWSVLRNGELFF. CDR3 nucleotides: TGTGCCTGGAGTGTACTCCGGAACGGGGAGCTGTTTTTT.

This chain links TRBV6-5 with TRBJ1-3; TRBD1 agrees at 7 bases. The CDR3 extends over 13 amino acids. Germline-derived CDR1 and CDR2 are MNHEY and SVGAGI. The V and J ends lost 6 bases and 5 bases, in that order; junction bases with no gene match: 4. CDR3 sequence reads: CASSRQGRNTIYF. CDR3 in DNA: TGTGCCAGCAGCCGACAGGGCCGAAACACCATATATTTT.

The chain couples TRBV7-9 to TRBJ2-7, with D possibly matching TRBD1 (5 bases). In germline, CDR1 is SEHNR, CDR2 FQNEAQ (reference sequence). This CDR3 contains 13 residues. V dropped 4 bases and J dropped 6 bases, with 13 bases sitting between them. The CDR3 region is CASSSQVAGEQYF. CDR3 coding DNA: TGTGCCAGCAGCTCACAGGTGGCTGGCGAGCAGTACTTC.

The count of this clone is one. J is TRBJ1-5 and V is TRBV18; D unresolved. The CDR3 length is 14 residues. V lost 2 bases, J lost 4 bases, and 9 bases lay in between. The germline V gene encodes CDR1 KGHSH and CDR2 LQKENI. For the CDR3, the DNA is TGTGCCAGCTCACCAGGGGTGAGGAATCAGCCCCAGCATTTT. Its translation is CASSPGVRNQPQHF.

DNA for the CDR3: TGTGCCAGCAGCTTGTTCCAGGGGCGGATTGGCGGGGAGCTGTTTTTT. Residues: CASSLFQGRIGGELFF. The V and J genes are TRBV5-5 and TRBJ2-2; tentatively, D is TRBD1 (6 bases). The length of the CDR3 is 16 residues. Trimming stripped 1 base from V and 7 bases from J, with 17 bases between. Germline lookup yields CDR1 SGHKS and CDR2 YYEKEE (reference sequence).

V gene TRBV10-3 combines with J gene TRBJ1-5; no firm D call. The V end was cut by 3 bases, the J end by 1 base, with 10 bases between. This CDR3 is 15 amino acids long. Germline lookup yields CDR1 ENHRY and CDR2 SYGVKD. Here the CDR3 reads CAISEGGESNQPQHF. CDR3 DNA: TGTGCCATCAGTGAAGGTGGGGAAAGCAATCAGCCCCAGCATTTT.

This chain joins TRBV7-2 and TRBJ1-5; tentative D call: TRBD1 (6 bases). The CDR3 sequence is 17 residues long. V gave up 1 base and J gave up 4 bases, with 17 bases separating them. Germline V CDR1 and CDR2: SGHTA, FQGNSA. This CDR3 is CASSLDIVRGRNQPQHF. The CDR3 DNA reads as TGTGCCAGCAGCTTAGATATTGTCAGGGGACGTAATCAGCCCCAGCATTTT.

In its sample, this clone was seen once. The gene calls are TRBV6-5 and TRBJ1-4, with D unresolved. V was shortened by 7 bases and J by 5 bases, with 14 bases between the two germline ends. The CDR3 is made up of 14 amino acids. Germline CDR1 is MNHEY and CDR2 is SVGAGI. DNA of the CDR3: TGTGCCAGCATCGGTGGGCGCAACAATGAAAAACTGTTTTTT. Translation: CASIGGRNNEKLFF.

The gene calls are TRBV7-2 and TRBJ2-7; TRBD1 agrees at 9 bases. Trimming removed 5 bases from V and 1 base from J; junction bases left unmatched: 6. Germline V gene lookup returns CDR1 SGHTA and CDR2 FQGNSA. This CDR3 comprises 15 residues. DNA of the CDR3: TGTGCCAGCAGCGTAGACAGGGGGTTTTCCTACGAGCAGTACTTC. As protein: CASSVDRGFSYEQYF. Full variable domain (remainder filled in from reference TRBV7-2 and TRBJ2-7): GAGVSQSPSNKVTEKGKDVELRCDPISGHTALYWYRQSLGQGLEFLIYFQGNSAPDKSGLPSDRFSAERTGGSVSTLTIQRTQQEDSAVYLCASSVDRGFSYEQYFGPGTRLTVT.

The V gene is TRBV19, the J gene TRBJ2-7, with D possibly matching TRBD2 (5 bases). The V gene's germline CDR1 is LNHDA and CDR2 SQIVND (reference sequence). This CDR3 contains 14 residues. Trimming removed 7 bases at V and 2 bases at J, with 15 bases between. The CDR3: CASTTGTNPYEQYF. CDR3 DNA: TGTGCCAGTACTACGGGAACGAACCCCTACGAGCAGTACTTC.

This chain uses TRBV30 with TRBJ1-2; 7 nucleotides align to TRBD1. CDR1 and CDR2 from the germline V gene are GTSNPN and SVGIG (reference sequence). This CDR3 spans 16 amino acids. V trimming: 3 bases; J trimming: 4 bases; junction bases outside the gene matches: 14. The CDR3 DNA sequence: TGTGCCTGGAGGCTATTTCAAGGGGGCGCGGGCTATGGCTACACCTTC. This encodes CAWRLFQGGAGYGYTF.

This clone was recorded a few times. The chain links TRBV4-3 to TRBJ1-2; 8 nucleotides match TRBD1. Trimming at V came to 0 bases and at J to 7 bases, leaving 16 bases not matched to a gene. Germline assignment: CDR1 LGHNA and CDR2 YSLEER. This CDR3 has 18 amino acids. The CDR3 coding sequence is TGCGCCAGCAGCCAAGATAAAACAACAGGGGGACACCTGGGTGGCTACACCTTC. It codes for CASSQDKTTGGHLGGYTF.

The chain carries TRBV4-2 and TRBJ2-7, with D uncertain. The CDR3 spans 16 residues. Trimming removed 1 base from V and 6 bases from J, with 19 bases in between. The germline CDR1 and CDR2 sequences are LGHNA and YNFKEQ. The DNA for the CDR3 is TGTGCCAGCAGCCAAGGGAGTGAGGTTGGTTTAGGCGAGCAGTACTTC. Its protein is CASSQGSEVGLGEQYF.

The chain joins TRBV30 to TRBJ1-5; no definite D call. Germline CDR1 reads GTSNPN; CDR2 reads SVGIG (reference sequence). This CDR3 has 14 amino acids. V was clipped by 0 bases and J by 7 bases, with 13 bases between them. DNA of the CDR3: TGTGCCTGGAGTGTATCTCGGGTGGAACAGCCCCAGCATTTT. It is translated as CAWSVSRVEQPQHF.

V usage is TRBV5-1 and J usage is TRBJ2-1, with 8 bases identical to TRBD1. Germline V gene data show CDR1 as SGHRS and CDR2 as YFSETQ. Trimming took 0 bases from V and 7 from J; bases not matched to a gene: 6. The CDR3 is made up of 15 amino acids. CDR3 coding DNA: TGCGCCAGCAGCTTGGGACAGGGGTATACGAATGAGCAGTTCTTC. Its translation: CASSLGQGYTNEQFF.

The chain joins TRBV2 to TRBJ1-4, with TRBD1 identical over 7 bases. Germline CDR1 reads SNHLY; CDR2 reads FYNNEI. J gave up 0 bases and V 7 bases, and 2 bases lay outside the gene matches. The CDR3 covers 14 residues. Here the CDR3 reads CASNRGATNEKLFF. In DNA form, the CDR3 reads TGTGCCAGCAACAGGGGTGCAACTAATGAAAAACTGTTTTTT.

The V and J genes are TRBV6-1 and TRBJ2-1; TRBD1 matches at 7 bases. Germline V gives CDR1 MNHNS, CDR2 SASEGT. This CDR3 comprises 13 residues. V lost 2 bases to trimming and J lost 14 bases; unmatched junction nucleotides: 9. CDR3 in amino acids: CASSEKAGGFEFF. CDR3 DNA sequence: TGTGCCAGCAGTGAAAAGGCAGGGGGATTTGAGTTCTTC.

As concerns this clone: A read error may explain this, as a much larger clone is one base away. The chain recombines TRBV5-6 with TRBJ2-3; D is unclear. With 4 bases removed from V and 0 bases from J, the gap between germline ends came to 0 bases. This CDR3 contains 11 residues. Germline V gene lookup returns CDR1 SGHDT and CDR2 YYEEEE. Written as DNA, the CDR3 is TGTGCCAGCAGCAGCACAGATACGCAGTATTTT. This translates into CASSSTDTQYF.

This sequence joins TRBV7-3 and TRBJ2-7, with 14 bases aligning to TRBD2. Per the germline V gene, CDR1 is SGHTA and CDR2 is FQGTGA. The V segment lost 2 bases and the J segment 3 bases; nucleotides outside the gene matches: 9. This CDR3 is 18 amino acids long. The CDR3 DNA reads TGTGCCAGCAGCTTAGGGACTAGCGGGAGATCGGCTTACTACGAGCAGTACTTC. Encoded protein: CASSLGTSGRSAYYEQYF. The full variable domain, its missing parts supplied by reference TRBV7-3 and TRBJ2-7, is GAGVSQTPSNKVTEKGKYVELRCDPISGHTALYWYRQSLGQGPEFLIYFQGTGAADDSGLPNDRFFAVRPEGSVSTLKIQRTERGDSAVYLCASSLGTSGRSAYYEQYFGPGTRLTVT.

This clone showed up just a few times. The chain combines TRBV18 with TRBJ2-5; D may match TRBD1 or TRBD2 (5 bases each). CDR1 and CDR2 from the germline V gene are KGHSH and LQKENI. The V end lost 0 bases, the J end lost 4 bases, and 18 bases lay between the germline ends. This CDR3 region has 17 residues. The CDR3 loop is CASSPPRGVGIRETQYF. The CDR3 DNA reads TGTGCCAGCTCACCACCGAGGGGAGTAGGGATTCGAGAGACCCAGTACTTC.